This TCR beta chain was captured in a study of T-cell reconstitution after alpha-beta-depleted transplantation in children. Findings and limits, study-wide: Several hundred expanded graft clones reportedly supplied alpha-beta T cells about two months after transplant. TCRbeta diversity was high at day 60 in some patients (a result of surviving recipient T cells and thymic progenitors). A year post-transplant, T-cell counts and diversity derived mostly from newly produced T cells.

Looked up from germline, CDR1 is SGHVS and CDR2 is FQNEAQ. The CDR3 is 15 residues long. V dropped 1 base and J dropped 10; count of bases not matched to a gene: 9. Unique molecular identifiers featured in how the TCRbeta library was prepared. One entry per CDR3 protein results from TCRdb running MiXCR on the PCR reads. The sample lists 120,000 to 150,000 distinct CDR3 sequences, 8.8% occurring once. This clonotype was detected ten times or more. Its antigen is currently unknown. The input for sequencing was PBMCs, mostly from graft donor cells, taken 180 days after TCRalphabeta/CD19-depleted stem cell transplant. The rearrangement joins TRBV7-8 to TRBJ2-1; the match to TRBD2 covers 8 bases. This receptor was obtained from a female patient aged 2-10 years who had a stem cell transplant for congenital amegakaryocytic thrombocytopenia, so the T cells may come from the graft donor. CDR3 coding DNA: TGTGCCAGCAGCTTAGTACGGCTAGCGGGTCGGGAGCAGTTCTTC. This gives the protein CASSLVRLAGREQFF.